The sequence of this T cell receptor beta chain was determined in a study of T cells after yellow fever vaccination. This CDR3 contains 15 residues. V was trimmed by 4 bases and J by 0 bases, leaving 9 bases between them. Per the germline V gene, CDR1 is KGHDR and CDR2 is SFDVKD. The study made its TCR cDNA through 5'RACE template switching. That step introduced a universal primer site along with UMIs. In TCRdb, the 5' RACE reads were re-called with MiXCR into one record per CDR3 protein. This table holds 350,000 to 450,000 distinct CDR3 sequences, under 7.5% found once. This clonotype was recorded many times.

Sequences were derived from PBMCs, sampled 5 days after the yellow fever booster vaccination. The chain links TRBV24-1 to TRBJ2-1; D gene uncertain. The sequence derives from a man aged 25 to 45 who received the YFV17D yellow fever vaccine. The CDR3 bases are TGTGCCACCAGTGACTCGGGTCCCTCCTACAATGAGCAGTTCTTC. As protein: CATSDSGPSYNEQFF.